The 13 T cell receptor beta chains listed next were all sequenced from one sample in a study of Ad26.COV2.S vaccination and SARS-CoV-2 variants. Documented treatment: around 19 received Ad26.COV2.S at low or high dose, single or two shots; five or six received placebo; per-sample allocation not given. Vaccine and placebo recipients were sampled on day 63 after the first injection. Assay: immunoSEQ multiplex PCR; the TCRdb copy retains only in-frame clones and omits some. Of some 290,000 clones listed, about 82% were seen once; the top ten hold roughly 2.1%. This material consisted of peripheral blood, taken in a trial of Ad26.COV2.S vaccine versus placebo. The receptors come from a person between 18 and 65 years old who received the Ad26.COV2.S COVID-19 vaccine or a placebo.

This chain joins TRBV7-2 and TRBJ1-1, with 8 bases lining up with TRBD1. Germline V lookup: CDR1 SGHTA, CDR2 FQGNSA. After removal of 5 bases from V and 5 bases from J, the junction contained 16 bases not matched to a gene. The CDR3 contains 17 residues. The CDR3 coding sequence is TGTGCCAGCAGCCCACTGACAGGGGCGGGTGGAGGGACTGAAGCTTTCTTT. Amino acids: CASSPLTGAGGGTEAFF.

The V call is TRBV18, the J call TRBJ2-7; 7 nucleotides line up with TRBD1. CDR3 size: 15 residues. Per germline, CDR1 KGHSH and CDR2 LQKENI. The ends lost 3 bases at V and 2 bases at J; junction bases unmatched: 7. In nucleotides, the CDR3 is TGTGCCAGCTCACCTAAACCGGGACAGCCCTACGAGCAGTACTTC. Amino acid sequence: CASSPKPGQPYEQYF.

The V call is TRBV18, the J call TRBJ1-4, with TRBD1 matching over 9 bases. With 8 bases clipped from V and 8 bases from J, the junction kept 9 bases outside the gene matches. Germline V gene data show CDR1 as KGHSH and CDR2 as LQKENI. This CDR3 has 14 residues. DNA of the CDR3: TGTGCCAGCAGACAGGGGGAGAAAAGAGAAAAACTGTTTTTT. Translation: CASRQGEKREKLFF. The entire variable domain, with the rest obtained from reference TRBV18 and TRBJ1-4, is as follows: NAGVMQNPRHLVRRRGQEARLRCSPMKGHSHVYWYRQLPEEGLKFMVYLQKENIIDESGMPKERFSAEFPKEGPSILRIQQVVRGDSAAYFCASRQGEKREKLFFGSGTQLSVL.

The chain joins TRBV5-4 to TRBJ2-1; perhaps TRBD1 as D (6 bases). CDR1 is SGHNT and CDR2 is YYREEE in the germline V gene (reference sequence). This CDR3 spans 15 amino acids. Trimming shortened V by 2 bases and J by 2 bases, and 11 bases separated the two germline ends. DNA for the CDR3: TGTGCCAGCAGCTTCGGCCAGGGGACCTACAATGAGCAGTTCTTC. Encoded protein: CASSFGQGTYNEQFF.

CDR3 sequence: CASSERLLYEQYF. The CDR3 bases are TGTGCCAGCAGTGAAAGACTACTCTACGAGCAGTACTTC. The chain links TRBV2 to TRBJ2-7, with D maybe TRBD2 (5 bases). The CDR3 consists of 13 residues. CDR1 SNHLY and CDR2 FYNNEI come from the germline V gene. Trimming took off 2 bases at V and 3 bases at J, with 8 bases between the two ends.

CDR3 amino acids: CASTRGPSGGTEAFF. CDR3 in DNA: TGTGCCAGCACCCGAGGGCCGAGCGGGGGAACTGAAGCTTTCTTT. The genes are TRBV6-5 and TRBJ1-1, with D possibly TRBD1 on 5 matching bases. The CDR3 has 15 amino acids. Trimming removed 7 bases from V and 5 bases from J, with 20 bases in between. The germline CDR1 and CDR2 sequences are MNHEY and SVGAGI.

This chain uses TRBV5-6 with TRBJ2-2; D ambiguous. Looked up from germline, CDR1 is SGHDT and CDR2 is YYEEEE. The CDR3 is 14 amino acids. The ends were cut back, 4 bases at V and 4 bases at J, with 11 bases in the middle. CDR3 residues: CASSVYFLTGELFF. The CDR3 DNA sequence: TGTGCCAGCAGCGTTTATTTTCTCACCGGGGAGCTGTTTTTT.

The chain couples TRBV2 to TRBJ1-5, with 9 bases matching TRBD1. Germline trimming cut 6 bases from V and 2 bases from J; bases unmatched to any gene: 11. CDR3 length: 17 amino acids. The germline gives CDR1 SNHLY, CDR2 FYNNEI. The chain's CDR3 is CASRSYRGRGGNQPQHF. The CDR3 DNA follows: TGTGCCAGCAGAAGCTACAGGGGGCGAGGGGGCAATCAGCCCCAGCATTTT. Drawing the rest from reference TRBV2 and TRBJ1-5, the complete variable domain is EPEVTQTPSHQVTQMGQEVILRCVPISNHLYFYWYRQILGQKVEFLVSFYNNEISEKSEIFDDQFSVERPDGSNFTLKIRSTKLEDSAMYFCASRSYRGRGGNQPQHFGDGTRLSIL.

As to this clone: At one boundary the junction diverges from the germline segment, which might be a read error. The CDR3 reads CASRLGGASTGELFF. The CDR3 DNA is TGTGCCAGCAGGTTAGGGGGCGCAAGCACCGGGGAGCTGTTTTTT. The V gene is TRBV13, the J gene TRBJ2-2; 7 nucleotides line up with TRBD1. The CDR3 is made up of 15 amino acids. Germline lookup yields CDR1 PRHDT and CDR2 FYEKMQ (reference sequence).

CDR3 region: CASSQDLRRLYSRNEKLFF. For the CDR3, the DNA is TGCGCCAGCAGCCAAGATCTCCGGAGATTGTACAGTAGGAATGAAAAACTGTTTTTT. This chain uses TRBV4-1 with TRBJ1-4; D remains ambiguous. Germline-derived CDR1 and CDR2 are MGHRA and YSYEKL. Trimming pared 0 bases from V and 5 bases from J, leaving 22 bases between. The CDR3 consists of 19 residues.

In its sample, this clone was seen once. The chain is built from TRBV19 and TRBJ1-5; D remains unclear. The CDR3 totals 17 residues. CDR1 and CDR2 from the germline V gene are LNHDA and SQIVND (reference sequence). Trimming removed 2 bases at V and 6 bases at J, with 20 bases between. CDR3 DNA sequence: TGTGCCAGTAGTATAACCCCGGATTGGCAATATAGTCAGCCCCAGCATTTT. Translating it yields CASSITPDWQYSQPQHF.

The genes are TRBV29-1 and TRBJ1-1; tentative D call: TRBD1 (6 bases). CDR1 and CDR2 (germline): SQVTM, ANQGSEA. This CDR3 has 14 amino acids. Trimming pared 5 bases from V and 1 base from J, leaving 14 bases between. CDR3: CSVLRVTGNTEAFF. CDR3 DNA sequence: TGCAGCGTTCTTCGAGTGACAGGGAACACTGAAGCTTTCTTT.

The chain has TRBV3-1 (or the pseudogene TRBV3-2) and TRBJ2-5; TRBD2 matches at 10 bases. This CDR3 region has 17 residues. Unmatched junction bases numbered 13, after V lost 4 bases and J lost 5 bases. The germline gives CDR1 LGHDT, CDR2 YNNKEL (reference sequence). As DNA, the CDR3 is TGTGCCAGCAGCCCCAAATTGACTAGCGGGTGGAGGGAGACCCAGTACTTC. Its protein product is CASSPKLTSGWRETQYF.